The 26 T cell receptor beta chains below come from one sample, sequenced in a study of beta chain features in type 1 diabetes (dated by TCRdb to between 2018 and 2020). The library relied on the immunoSEQ multiplex PCR assay. The entire isolated RNA was reverse transcribed using the High Capacity cDNA Reverse Transcription Kit, and thus expressed TCRB transcripts were sequenced. The table comes from immuneACCESS by way of TCRdb, which keeps in-frame sequences with V and J called. Part of the clones is missing from these tables; in studies checked, under half for an unresolved V gene and the rest for unknown reasons. In all, the sample holds about 320,000 clones, and about 14% of those were seen once. The ten largest account for roughly 6.7% of the sample. The sample consisted of central memory CD4+ T cells from blood. Source of these receptors: a man younger than 45 in good health.

This clone was seen a handful of times. The chain recombines TRBV7-3 with TRBJ2-7; 10 bases align to TRBD1. CDR1 SGHTA and CDR2 FQGTGA come from the germline V gene. The ends lost 5 bases at V and 3 bases at J; junction bases unmatched: 7. The CDR3 covers 15 residues. CDR3 region: CASSAGTGEFYEQYV. The CDR3, as DNA: TGTGCCAGCAGCGCAGGGACAGGGGAGTTCTACGAGCAGTACGTC.

This rearrangement joins TRBV2 to TRBJ2-1; 11 nucleotides agree with TRBD2. This CDR3 is 13 amino acids long. The germline V gene encodes CDR1 SNHLY and CDR2 FYNNEI. V was clipped by 8 bases and J by 7 bases; unmatched bases: 4. CDR3 DNA: TGTGCCAGCGTAGCGGGAGGGCATAATGAGCAGTTCTTC. Protein product: CASVAGGHNEQFF.

This clone showed up just a few times. The chain's CDR3 is CASRIRQGYNEKLFF. The CDR3 bases are TGTGCCAGCAGGATTCGACAGGGGTATAATGAAAAACTGTTTTTT. J is TRBJ1-4 and V is TRBV7-8; 8 nucleotides match TRBD1. The CDR3 totals 15 residues. V was pared by 6 bases and J by 4 bases, with 7 bases of the junction left unmatched. Germline CDR1 SGHVS, CDR2 FQNEAQ.

The CDR3 DNA is TGCAGTGCTATAGGGGAGCTGTTTTTT. Amino acids: CSAIGELFF. The chain recombines TRBV20-1 with TRBJ2-2; D gene uncertain. The CDR3 sequence is 9 residues long. V lost 4 bases and J 8 bases, leaving 2 bases between the germline ends. The germline V gene encodes CDR1 DFQATT and CDR2 SNEGSKA (reference sequence).

The chain joins TRBV6-1 to TRBJ2-7; no reliable D call. V dropped 2 bases and J dropped 4 bases, with 12 bases sitting between them. The CDR3 is 14 amino acids. CDR1 is MNHNS, CDR2 SASEGT, per germline. CDR3 DNA: TGTGCCAGCAGTGAAAGGGCTTTACAGTACGAGCAGTACTTC. Its translation is CASSERALQYEQYF.

The chain uses TRBV15 and TRBJ2-3; TRBD2 aligns across 9 bases. The CDR3 is 16 amino acids. Germline V gives CDR1 LNHNV, CDR2 YYDKDF (reference sequence). The trim removed 0 bases at V and 2 bases at J, leaving 3 bases unmatched. The CDR3 spells CATSRDLAGNTDTQYF. CDR3 nucleotides: TGTGCCACCAGCAGAGATCTAGCGGGAAACACAGATACGCAGTATTTT.

The chain couples TRBV5-6 to TRBJ2-1, with D perhaps given as TRBD1 or TRBD2 (5 bases each). This CDR3 is 14 amino acids long. Germline lookup yields CDR1 SGHDT and CDR2 YYEEEE. V was cut by 4 bases and J by 3 bases, with 11 bases left in between. CDR3 sequence (DNA): TGTGCCAGCAGCCCTGGGACCAACTACAATGAGCAGTTCTTC. Translating gives CASSPGTNYNEQFF.

This chain links TRBV19 with TRBJ1-6; no definite D call. Germline V CDR1 and CDR2: LNHDA, SQIVND (reference sequence). Trimming took 1 base from V and 9 from J, leaving 4 bases between them. CDR3 length: 12 amino acids. This chain's CDR3 is CASSIGSSPLHF. CDR3 nucleotides: TGTGCCAGTAGTATAGGGAGTTCACCCCTCCACTTT.

This clone was observed a few times. The chain carries TRBV5-1 and TRBJ1-4; no definite D call. V was cut by 1 base and J by 5 bases, with 12 bases left in between. Germline-derived CDR1 and CDR2 are SGHRS and YFSETQ. CDR3 length equals 15 residues. CDR3 in DNA: TGCGCCAGCAGCTTGCGATCTGACCAAAATGAAAAACTGTTTTTT. It yields the protein CASSLRSDQNEKLFF. Full variable domain (remainder filled in from reference TRBV5-1 and TRBJ1-4): KAGVTQTPRYLIKTRGQQVTLSCSPISGHRSVSWYQQTPGQGLQFLFEYFSETQRNKGNFPGRFSGRQFSNSRSEMNVSTLELGDSALYLCASSLRSDQNEKLFFGSGTQLSVL.

The CDR3 is CASSLAALHGLYNEQFF. CDR3 sequence (DNA): TGTGCCAGCAGCTTAGCGGCTCTTCATGGCCTCTACAATGAGCAGTTCTTC. The chain employs TRBV7-6 and TRBJ2-1; D remains unclear. With 0 bases removed from V and 3 bases from J, the gap between germline ends came to 15 bases. From germline, CDR1 is SGHVS and CDR2 FNYEAQ. CDR3 length equals 17 residues.

Only a few counts were recorded for this clone. This chain uses TRBV11-2 with TRBJ2-3; 9 bases line up with TRBD2. Germline CDR1 SGHAT, CDR2 FQNNGV. CDR3 length: 15 residues. V was clipped by 2 bases and J by 2 bases; unmatched bases: 2. The CDR3 spells CASSLQRGDTDTQYF. The CDR3 region has the DNA TGTGCCAGCAGCTTACAGCGGGGGGACACAGATACGCAGTATTTT.

J is TRBJ1-1 and V is TRBV19; D not certain. Germline loops: CDR1 LNHDA, CDR2 SQIVND (reference sequence). This CDR3 has 13 amino acids. V was clipped by 3 bases and J by 0 bases, with 5 bases between them. The DNA for the CDR3 is TGTGCCAGTAGTATTAGGGTGAACACTGAAGCTTTCTTT. Its protein is CASSIRVNTEAFF.

The chain links TRBV5-1 to TRBJ2-3; TRBD1 matches 11 bases. CDR3 size: 15 residues. Trimming removed 7 bases from V and 4 bases from J; junction bases left unmatched: 8. The V gene's germline CDR1 is SGHRS and CDR2 YFSETQ. The CDR3 here is CASLPDRGQSDTQYF. The CDR3, as DNA: TGCGCCAGCTTACCGGACAGGGGGCAATCAGATACGCAGTATTTT.

V usage is TRBV5-6 and J usage is TRBJ2-1; 11 positions match TRBD2. The CDR3 totals 17 residues. V was clipped by 1 base and J by 0 bases; unmatched bases: 3. The germline V gene has CDR1 SGHDT and CDR2 YYEEEE. The CDR3 loop reads CASSLRTSGFSYNEQFF. The CDR3 region has the DNA TGTGCCAGCAGCTTGCGGACTAGCGGGTTCTCCTACAATGAGCAGTTCTTC.

Ten or more counts support this clone. The chain combines TRBV7-2 with TRBJ2-5; tentative D call: TRBD2 (6 bases). The CDR3 has 14 residues. Germline CDR1 and CDR2: SGHTA and FQGNSA. Between the trimmed V and J ends, which lost 1 base and 4 bases, there was a span of 10 bases. For the CDR3, the DNA is TGTGCCAGCAGCTTAGGGGCTAGCGCAGAGACCCAGTACTTC. Its protein is CASSLGASAETQYF. The variable domain in full, completed from reference TRBV7-2 and TRBJ2-5, reads GAGVSQSPSNKVTEKGKDVELRCDPISGHTALYWYRQSLGQGLEFLIYFQGNSAPDKSGLPSDRFSAERTGGSVSTLTIQRTQQEDSAVYLCASSLGASAETQYFGPGTRLLVL.

This clone was seen a handful of times. The chain has TRBV10-3 and TRBJ2-2; 8 bases match TRBD1. The CDR3 has 16 residues. Per the germline V gene, CDR1 is ENHRY and CDR2 is SYGVKD. The junction had 13 bases not matched to a gene; V was cut back by 10 bases and J by 3 bases. The CDR3 region is CATRSSGTGDTGELFF. CDR3 nucleotides: TGTGCCACGCGTTCTTCCGGGACAGGCGACACCGGGGAGCTGTTTTTT.

On this clone: A junction end diverges from the germline sequence, so it may reflect a read error. The same CDR3 arises from other DNA sequences in this sample as well. The rearrangement links TRBV11-2 to TRBJ1-1; a weak D match, TRBD1 (5 bases). Germline CDR1 SGHAT, CDR2 FQNNGV. The CDR3 consists of 18 residues. The CDR3: CASRSGKGTLGVNTEAFF. Written as DNA, the CDR3 is TGTGCCAGCAGGAGTGGGAAAGGCACCCTAGGGGTGAACACTGAGGCTTTCTTT.

This clone appeared a few times. The chain combines TRBV6-5 with TRBJ2-2; D gene unclear. This CDR3 is 12 amino acids long. Trimming removed 4 bases at V and 3 bases at J, with 3 bases between. Looked up from germline, CDR1 is MNHEY and CDR2 is SVGAGI. The CDR3, as DNA: TGTGCCAGCAGTTTCGACACCGGGGAGCTGTTTTTT. Protein: CASSFDTGELFF.

This clone came up a few times. This rearrangement joins TRBV7-6 to TRBJ2-7; 7 bases are shared with TRBD1. Germline V gene sequence: CDR1 SGHVS, CDR2 FNYEAQ. This CDR3 is 14 amino acids long. With 5 bases clipped from V and 2 bases from J, the junction kept 6 bases outside the gene matches. The CDR3 here is CASSLTDRAYEQYF. The CDR3 bases are TGTGCCAGCAGCCTGACCGACAGGGCCTACGAGCAGTACTTC. Variable domain in full (rest from reference TRBV7-6 and TRBJ2-7): GAGVSQSPRYKVTKRGQDVALRCDPISGHVSLYWYRQALGQGPEFLTYFNYEAQQDKSGLPNDRFSAERPEGSISTLTIQRTEQRDSAMYRCASSLTDRAYEQYFGPGTRLTVT.

Only a few counts were recorded for this clone. The J gene is TRBJ1-2, the V gene TRBV4-3; no clear D gene. V was clipped by 2 bases and J by 8 bases, with 15 bases between them. This CDR3 has 14 amino acids. Germline CDR1 and CDR2: LGHNA and YSLEER. The CDR3 bases are TGCGCCAGCAGCCAAAGTCTGGCAGGCAGCGGCTACACCTTC. This encodes CASSQSLAGSGYTF.

This rearrangement joins TRBV4-3 to TRBJ1-2; D gene ambiguous. Trimming stripped 0 bases from V and 4 bases from J, with 6 bases between. The CDR3 has 13 residues. In germline, CDR1 is LGHNA, CDR2 YSLEER. CDR3 sequence (DNA): TGCGCCAGCAGCCAAGATCCAACCTATGGCTACACCTTC. This codes for CASSQDPTYGYTF.

This clone was seen a few times. V gene TRBV5-1 combines with J gene TRBJ2-7; D is possibly TRBD1 (5 bases). The CDR3 is made up of 15 amino acids. V was clipped by 5 bases and J by 3 bases, with 18 bases between them. Germline CDR1 and CDR2: SGHRS and YFSETQ. CDR3 amino acids: CASSADPGRYYEQYF. The CDR3 nucleotides are TGCGCCAGCAGTGCTGACCCAGGGCGCTACTACGAGCAGTACTTC.

This clone was seen at least ten times. The CDR3 protein is CAISSFGDEQFF. In DNA form, the CDR3 reads TGTGCCATCTCTAGTTTCGGAGATGAGCAGTTCTTC. This sequence joins TRBV10-3 and TRBJ2-1; no firm D call. V was pared by 8 bases and J by 8 bases, with 13 bases between. This CDR3 is built from 12 residues. Germline V lookup: CDR1 ENHRY, CDR2 SYGVKD.

This clone has just a few counts. J is TRBJ1-2 and V is TRBV2; 7 positions match TRBD1. V lost 6 bases and J lost 5; bases outside the gene matches: 9. Germline-derived CDR1 and CDR2 are SNHLY and FYNNEI. This CDR3 is built from 14 residues. DNA for the CDR3: TGTGCCAGCAGCGAGCCGGGACAGTTATATGGCTACACCTTC. Protein product: CASSEPGQLYGYTF.

The sample holds many counts of this clone. The J gene is TRBJ2-7, the V gene TRBV5-1; the D is unclear. Germline V gene data show CDR1 as SGHRS and CDR2 as YFSETQ. The CDR3 runs 14 residues. V shed 0 bases and J shed 5 bases, with 12 bases lying between them. This CDR3 reads CASSLERANHEQYF. The CDR3 DNA reads TGCGCCAGCAGCTTGGAAAGGGCTAACCACGAGCAGTACTTC.

About this clone itself: No DNA is shown, since the ends of the CDR3 on it are uncertain; the CDR3 is the one TCRdb lists. This chain joins TRBV30 and TRBJ2-2. The CDR3 region is 14 residues in length, termini included. Per germline, CDR1 GTSNPN and CDR2 SVGIG (reference sequence). CDR3 amino acids: CAWYGAGLPGSCFF.